This T cell receptor beta chain was recorded in a study of T cells after yellow fever vaccination. Study findings and constraints: Only a minor proportion of clonotypes was detected across both CD4 and CD8 compartments. The secondary response peaked faster, at day 5 versus 15, but was weaker. Subsequent booster samples again held most clones from primary vaccination (under 98% CD4, about 90% CD8).

For TCR, cDNA came from 5'RACE template switching, which added a universal primer site and UMIs. One entry per CDR3 protein results from TCRdb running MiXCR on the 5' RACE reads. The data contain some 200,000 distinct CDR3 sequences, roughly 9.6% of them singletons. V lost 6 bases, J lost 1 base, and 21 bases lay in between. The CDR3 totals 17 residues. Worth noting for this clonotype: Its matching antigen is unknown.

The J gene is TRBJ2-5, the V gene TRBV12-3 or TRBV12-4; D unclear. The sequenced sample was CD8+ T cells sorted from PBMCs, obtained 15 days after the yellow fever booster vaccination. The TCR originated in a young man who received the YFV17D yellow fever vaccine. CDR3 sequence: CASSSESFGSLQETQYF. CDR3 coding DNA: TGTGCCAGCAGCTCTGAATCCTTCGGCTCGCTCCAAGAGACCCAGTACTTC.